The clone carrying this T cell receptor (beta chain) was observed at least ten times. Researchers amplified the TCR beta CDR3 regions from RNA transcripts. When the TCR CDR3 underwent first-round RT-PCR, the HTBI primer set was used. TCRdb analysed the multiplex PCR reads with MiXCR anew, one entry per CDR3 protein. The repertoire holds around 200,000 distinct CDR3 sequences, about 16% seen once, with roughly 44% in the top ten. Uncontrolled infection, other autoimmune disease, pregnancy or lactation led to exclusion. Clinical symptoms, serum thyroxine and TRAb, thyroid ultrasound and orbital computed tomography were used for the diagnoses. These data belong to a study of T cells in Graves' hyperthyroidism and ophthalmopathy. Trimming pared 3 bases from V and 3 bases from J, leaving 6 bases between. Germline CDR1 is DFQATT and CDR2 is SNEGSKA (reference sequence). This CDR3 spans 12 amino acids.

The chain uses TRBV20-1 and TRBJ2-4; perhaps TRBD1 as D (5 bases). Sequences were obtained from blood. This TCR was sampled from a middle-aged man with Graves' hyperthyroidism. The CDR3 sequence is CSASTGKNIQYF. As DNA, the CDR3 is TGCAGTGCTAGTACAGGCAAAAACATTCAGTACTTC.